The rows below give T cell receptor beta chains drawn from one sample of a study of blood T cell repertoires in COVID-19. TCRdb keeps only in-frame clones here, not all; method: immunoSEQ multiplex PCR. Of fewer than 200,000 clones detected, 88% appear once; the ten largest clones hold roughly 10%. Sequencing was performed on PBMCs or T cells enriched from blood (not recorded which). The source is a woman between 18 and 29 years old who had recovered from COVID-19. Both conserved end residues are part of each CDR3. Each record gives: clone size, J gene, V gene, D gene, CDR3 protein, CDR3 DNA. A D gene is named only where the DNA matches it firmly. Clone sizes are given selectively: once, few, many, or a class where the clone is expanded.

NA,TRBJ2-7,TRBV15,TRBD2,CATSRGGSSYEQYF,TGTGCCACCAGCAGAGGCGGGAGTTCATACGAGCAGTACTTC
NA,TRBJ2-5,TRBV2,TRBD2,CASSGGLERGAFQETQYF,TGTGCCAGCAGTGGGGGTCTAGAGCGGGGGGCCTTCCAAGAGACCCAGTACTTC
few,TRBJ1-5,TRBV6-5,TRBD1,CASSYSGTGGQPQHF,TGTGCCAGCAGTTACTCGGGAACAGGGGGACAGCCCCAGCATTTT
NA,TRBJ1-1,TRBV18,NA,CASSREGTTEAFF,TGTGCCAGCTCACGCGAGGGTACCACTGAAGCTTTCTTT
NA,TRBJ2-5,TRBV5-4,NA,CASSLAGTDIETQYF,TGTGCCAGCAGCTTGGCCGGGACTGATATAGAGACCCAGTACTTC
NA,TRBJ1-6,TRBV5-1,NA,CASSLVLGGGSPLHF,TGCGCCAGCAGCTTGGTTCTGGGAGGAGGATCACCCCTCCACTTT
NA,TRBJ2-7,TRBV20-1,NA,CSARGAGEQYF,TGCAGTGCTCGGGGGGCCGGCGAGCAGTACTTC
NA,TRBJ1-2,TRBV9,TRBD1,CASSVEGTGTYGYTF,TGTGCCAGCAGCGTAGAAGGGACAGGGACCTATGGCTACACCTTC
NA,TRBJ1-1,TRBV7-9,NA,CASSLGRWGNTEAFF,TGTGCCAGCAGCCTGGGGAGGTGGGGGAACACTGAAGCTTTCTTT
NA,TRBJ2-7,TRBV19,NA,CASSIVWGVYEQYF,TGTGCCAGTAGTATTGTCTGGGGGGTTTACGAGCAGTACTTC
NA,TRBJ1-5,TRBV27,NA,CASTAGDASNQPQHF,TGTGCCAGCACCGCAGGGGATGCGAGCAATCAGCCCCAGCATTTT
NA,TRBJ1-2,TRBV6-5,NA,CASSYSRGVSGYTF,TGTGCCAGCAGTTACTCGCGCGGGGTCTCTGGCTACACCTTC
NA,TRBJ2-1,TRBV5-1,NA,CASSRRNWGPFGYNEQFF,TGCGCCAGCAGCCGTAGGAATTGGGGGCCGTTTGGCTACAATGAGCAGTTCTTC
NA,TRBJ2-3,TRBV18,NA,CASSPPGDTDTQYF,TGTGCCAGCTCACCACCCGGGGACACAGATACGCAGTATTTT
NA,TRBJ1-1,TRBV2,NA,CASSLTFDTEAFF,TGTGCCAGCAGTCTCACATTTGACACTGAAGCTTTCTTT
NA,TRBJ2-7,TRBV20-1,NA,CSASSAGHFYEQYF,TGCAGTGCTAGTTCGGCAGGCCACTTCTACGAGCAGTACTTC
NA,TRBJ1-4,TRBV28,NA,CASRRRGLATNEKLFF,TGTGCCAGCAGGAGGAGGGGCTTGGCAACTAATGAAAAACTGTTTTTT
NA,TRBJ1-4,TRBV19,TRBD1,CASSTGTGRKLFF,TGTGCCAGTAGTACCGGGACAGGGAGAAAACTGTTTTTT
NA,TRBJ1-4,TRBV12-3/TRBV12-4,NA,CASSPGSNEKLFF,TGTGCCAGCAGTCCAGGGTCTAATGAAAAACTGTTTTTT
NA,TRBJ1-2,TRBV28,TRBD1,CASSSRTGTAYGYTF,TGTGCCAGCAGCTCTAGAACCGGGACAGCTTATGGCTACACCTTC
NA,TRBJ2-5,TRBV13,TRBD1,CASSSRQGQETQYF,TGTGCCAGCAGCTCTCGACAGGGCCAAGAGACCCAGTACTTC
NA,TRBJ2-5,TRBV7-2,NA,CASSRGEQETQYF,TGTGCCAGCAGCCGGGGAGAGCAAGAGACCCAGTACTTC